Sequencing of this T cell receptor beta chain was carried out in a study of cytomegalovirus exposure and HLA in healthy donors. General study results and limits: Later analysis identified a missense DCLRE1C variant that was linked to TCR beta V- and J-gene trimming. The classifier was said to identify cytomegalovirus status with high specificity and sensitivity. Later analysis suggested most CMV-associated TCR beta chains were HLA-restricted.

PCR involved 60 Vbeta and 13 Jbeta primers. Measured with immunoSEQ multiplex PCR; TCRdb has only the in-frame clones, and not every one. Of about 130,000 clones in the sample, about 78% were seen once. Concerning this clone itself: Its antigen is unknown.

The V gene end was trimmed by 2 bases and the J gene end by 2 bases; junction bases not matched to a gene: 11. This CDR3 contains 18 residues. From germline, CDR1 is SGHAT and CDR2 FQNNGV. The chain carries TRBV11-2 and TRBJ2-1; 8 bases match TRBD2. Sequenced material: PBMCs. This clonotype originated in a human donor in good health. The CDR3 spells CASSLTFTGGPTYNEQFF. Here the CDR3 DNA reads TGTGCCAGCAGCTTAACGTTTACGGGAGGGCCAACCTACAATGAGCAGTTCTTC.